This is a list of T cell receptor beta chains from one sample in a study of OX40 agonist ivuxolimab in advanced cancers. The protocol was immunoSEQ multiplex PCR, while the TCRdb copy is restricted to in-frame clones and leaves out a portion. The sample lists roughly 93,000 clones, 75% to 95% occurring once. Sequencing used CD4+ or CD8+ T cells sorted from blood, obtained in a trial of the OX40 agonist ivuxolimab. The receptor source for this set is an adult with an advanced solid tumor such as melanoma, head and neck, liver or kidney cancer. Both conserved end residues are part of each CDR3. D genes are given only for firm matches. A row's size may be missing; if present it is once, few, many or a size class.

clone_size: .
v_call: TRBV28
d_call: .
j_call: TRBJ1-2
cdr3_aa: CASSFLGGGYTF
cdr3_nt: TGTGCCAGCAGTTTCCTAGGGGGTGGCTACACCTTC

clone_size: .
v_call: TRBV7-6
d_call: .
j_call: TRBJ1-2
cdr3_aa: CASSSLTSRGVGYTF
cdr3_nt: TGTGCCAGCAGCTCTCTGACTAGTAGAGGCGTTGGCTACACCTTC

clone_size: .
v_call: TRBV2
d_call: TRBD1
j_call: TRBJ2-3
cdr3_aa: CASRKDRAEDTQYF
cdr3_nt: TGTGCCAGCAGGAAGGACAGGGCGGAAGATACGCAGTATTTT

clone_size: .
v_call: TRBV27
d_call: TRBD2
j_call: TRBJ2-3
cdr3_aa: CASRSTSGRDTQYF
cdr3_nt: TGTGCCAGCAGGTCGACCAGCGGGAGAGATACGCAGTATTTT

clone_size: .
v_call: TRBV27
d_call: .
j_call: TRBJ2-7
cdr3_aa: CASSLRLFYEQYF
cdr3_nt: TGTGCCAGCAGTTTAAGGCTGTTCTACGAGCAGTACTTC

clone_size: .
v_call: TRBV2
d_call: .
j_call: TRBJ1-5
cdr3_aa: CASTIQGGQPQHF
cdr3_nt: TGTGCCAGCACTATACAGGGAGGCCAGCCCCAGCATTTT

clone_size: few
v_call: TRBV30
d_call: .
j_call: TRBJ1-5
cdr3_aa: CAWSNGPPGDQPQHF
cdr3_nt: TGTGCCTGGAGTAACGGACCTCCCGGCGATCAGCCCCAGCATTTT

clone_size: .
v_call: TRBV18
d_call: .
j_call: TRBJ2-5
cdr3_aa: CASSQDRPAGTQETQYF
cdr3_nt: TGTGCCAGCTCACAGGACCGTCCCGCGGGCACCCAAGAGACCCAGTACTTC

clone_size: .
v_call: TRBV7-8
d_call: TRBD2
j_call: TRBJ2-7
cdr3_aa: CASSAREGGNYEQYF
cdr3_nt: TGTGCCAGCAGCGCGAGGGAGGGCGGTAACTACGAGCAGTACTTC

clone_size: .
v_call: TRBV6-4
d_call: .
j_call: TRBJ1-2
cdr3_aa: CASRPSGGYTF
cdr3_nt: TGTGCCAGCAGGCCTTCGGGTGGCTACACCTTC

clone_size: .
v_call: TRBV9
d_call: .
j_call: TRBJ1-3
cdr3_aa: CASSSGPGNTIYF
cdr3_nt: TGTGCCAGCAGCTCCGGACCTGGAAACACCATATATTTT

clone_size: .
v_call: TRBV30
d_call: .
j_call: TRBJ1-6
cdr3_aa: CAWSRSYNSPLHF
cdr3_nt: TGTGCCTGGAGTCGGTCCTATAATTCACCCCTCCACTTT

clone_size: .
v_call: TRBV27
d_call: .
j_call: TRBJ2-7
cdr3_aa: CASSLLSRPYEQYF
cdr3_nt: TGTGCCAGCAGTTTATTATCTAGACCCTACGAGCAGTACTTC

clone_size: .
v_call: TRBV7-2
d_call: .
j_call: TRBJ2-5
cdr3_aa: CASSRRTGGETQYF
cdr3_nt: TGTGCCAGCAGCAGAAGGACAGGAGGGGAGACCCAGTACTTC

clone_size: .
v_call: TRBV7-2
d_call: .
j_call: TRBJ1-5
cdr3_aa: CASSLSDRKPQHF
cdr3_nt: TGTGCCAGCAGCTTATCGGACAGAAAGCCCCAGCATTTT

clone_size: .
v_call: TRBV5-8
d_call: .
j_call: TRBJ1-5
cdr3_aa: CASSLGTQPQHF
cdr3_nt: TGTGCCAGCAGCTTGGGGACTCAGCCCCAGCATTTT

clone_size: once
v_call: TRBV18
d_call: TRBD2
j_call: TRBJ2-1
cdr3_aa: CASSPGTSGSYEQFF
cdr3_nt: TGTGCCAGCTCTCCCGGGACTAGCGGGAGTTATGAGCAGTTCTTC

clone_size: .
v_call: TRBV9
d_call: .
j_call: TRBJ2-1
cdr3_aa: CASSVVGRGGNEQFF
cdr3_nt: TGTGCCAGCAGCGTAGTCGGGAGAGGGGGCAATGAGCAGTTCTTC

clone_size: .
v_call: TRBV14
d_call: .
j_call: TRBJ2-7
cdr3_aa: CASSPHLAGSGEQYF
cdr3_nt: TGTGCCAGCAGCCCCCACCTGGCAGGGTCAGGGGAGCAGTACTTC

clone_size: .
v_call: TRBV7-8
d_call: TRBD2
j_call: TRBJ2-7
cdr3_aa: CASSPSSGLGFEQYF
cdr3_nt: TGTGCCAGCAGCCCATCTAGCGGCCTTGGGTTCGAGCAGTACTTC

clone_size: .
v_call: TRBV4-3
d_call: TRBD2
j_call: TRBJ2-2
cdr3_aa: CASSQFSSGTDTGELFF
cdr3_nt: TGCGCCAGCAGCCAATTTTCTAGCGGGACGGACACCGGGGAGCTGTTTTTT

clone_size: .
v_call: TRBV28
d_call: .
j_call: TRBJ1-6
cdr3_aa: CASSFEVGGGYRSPLHF
cdr3_nt: TGTGCCAGCAGTTTTGAAGTTGGGGGTGGGTATAGGTCACCCCTCCACTTT

clone_size: .
v_call: TRBV18
d_call: .
j_call: TRBJ1-2
cdr3_aa: CASRIGQTYGYTF
cdr3_nt: TGTGCCAGCCGCATTGGGCAGACCTATGGCTACACCTTC

clone_size: .
v_call: TRBV28
d_call: .
j_call: TRBJ2-2
cdr3_aa: CASSFPPGRPNTGELFF
cdr3_nt: TGTGCCAGCAGTTTCCCCCCCGGCAGACCGAACACCGGGGAGCTGTTTTTT

clone_size: .
v_call: TRBV2
d_call: TRBD1
j_call: TRBJ1-1
cdr3_aa: CASSRGQGGEAFF
cdr3_nt: TGTGCCAGCAGCCGCGGACAGGGCGGTGAAGCTTTCTTT

clone_size: .
v_call: TRBV27
d_call: .
j_call: TRBJ1-6
cdr3_aa: CASSGGSGINNSPLHF
cdr3_nt: TGTGCCAGCAGTGGGGGCAGCGGGATCAATAATTCACCCCTCCACTTT

clone_size: .
v_call: TRBV10-1
d_call: .
j_call: TRBJ2-3
cdr3_aa: CASSEGSDTQYF
cdr3_nt: TGCGCCAGCAGTGAAGGTTCCGATACGCAGTATTTT

clone_size: .
v_call: TRBV18
d_call: .
j_call: TRBJ2-3
cdr3_aa: CASSPRTLGTRDTQYF
cdr3_nt: TGTGCCAGCTCACCAAGGACTCTTGGAACTAGGGATACGCAGTATTTT

clone_size: .
v_call: TRBV27
d_call: .
j_call: TRBJ2-1
cdr3_aa: CASSLKSAAAVSYNEQFF
cdr3_nt: TGTGCCAGCAGTTTAAAGAGCGCGGCGGCCGTATCCTACAATGAGCAGTTCTTC

clone_size: .
v_call: TRBV21-1
d_call: .
j_call: TRBJ2-4
cdr3_aa: CASSKGVRGGLSKNIQYF
cdr3_nt: TGTGCCAGCAGCAAAGGGGTTAGGGGCGGGCTGTCCAAAAACATTCAGTACTTC

clone_size: .
v_call: TRBV9
d_call: TRBD1
j_call: TRBJ2-1
cdr3_aa: CASSVTGTGGYNEQFF
cdr3_nt: TGTGCCAGCAGCGTGACCGGGACAGGGGGCTACAATGAGCAGTTCTTC

clone_size: .
v_call: TRBV28
d_call: .
j_call: TRBJ2-7
cdr3_aa: CASRPRGGSYEQYF
cdr3_nt: TGTGCCAGCAGACCCAGGGGGGGATCCTACGAGCAGTACTTC

clone_size: few
v_call: TRBV7-7
d_call: .
j_call: TRBJ2-2
cdr3_aa: CASSARAGGASGELFF
cdr3_nt: TGTGCTAGCAGCGCAAGGGCCGGGGGCGCTTCCGGGGAGCTGTTTTTT

clone_size: .
v_call: TRBV19
d_call: .
j_call: TRBJ2-7
cdr3_aa: CASSISIGLYEQYF
cdr3_nt: TGTGCCAGTAGTATCTCTATAGGGCTCTACGAGCAGTACTTC

clone_size: .
v_call: TRBV30
d_call: TRBD1
j_call: TRBJ1-5
cdr3_aa: CAWSRQGDQPQHF
cdr3_nt: TGTGCCTGGAGCCGACAGGGGGATCAGCCCCAGCATTTT

clone_size: .
v_call: TRBV5-1
d_call: .
j_call: TRBJ1-1
cdr3_aa: CASSSGGGDTEAFF
cdr3_nt: TGCGCCAGCAGCTCTGGCGGGGGGGACACTGAAGCTTTCTTT

clone_size: .
v_call: TRBV20-1
d_call: .
j_call: TRBJ2-7
cdr3_aa: CSAALNEQYF
cdr3_nt: TGCAGTGCTGCCTTAAACGAGCAGTACTTC

clone_size: .
v_call: TRBV5-1
d_call: .
j_call: TRBJ1-1
cdr3_aa: CASREPMNTEAFF
cdr3_nt: TGCGCCAGCAGGGAACCCATGAACACTGAAGCTTTCTTT

clone_size: .
v_call: TRBV5-1
d_call: .
j_call: TRBJ2-5
cdr3_aa: CASRWRAGEETQYF
cdr3_nt: TGCGCCAGCAGATGGAGGGCCGGAGAGGAGACCCAGTACTTC

clone_size: .
v_call: TRBV2
d_call: .
j_call: TRBJ2-7
cdr3_aa: CASKPDSYEQYF
cdr3_nt: TGTGCCAGCAAGCCCGATAGCTACGAGCAGTACTTC